What follows are 2 T cell receptor beta chains derived from one specimen sequenced in a study of blood T cell repertoires in COVID-19. Here immunoSEQ multiplex PCR was the method, and the copy in TCRdb shows in-frame clones only, minus some. The repertoire holds roughly 99,000 clones, approximately 79% seen once, with less than 20% in the top ten. Sequencing used peripheral blood. Receptors originate from a woman older than 75 with active or convalescent COVID-19.

This chain connects TRBV4-2 to TRBJ2-1; 7 bases line up with TRBD2. With 1 base clipped from V and 5 bases from J, the junction kept 11 bases outside the gene matches. Germline CDR1 LGHNA, CDR2 YNFKEQ. The CDR3 is 17 amino acids. The CDR3: CASSQVRGDPLDNEQFF. DNA for the CDR3: TGTGCCAGCAGCCAAGTTCGGGGGGACCCTCTGGACAATGAGCAGTTCTTC.

The chain has TRBV7-2 and TRBJ2-3; unclear D gene. Germline assignment: CDR1 SGHTA and CDR2 FQGNSA. Trimming cost V 2 bases and J 2 bases, with 11 bases left between them. This CDR3 is built from 15 residues. CDR3 in amino acids: CASSLHGPATDTQYF. In DNA form, the CDR3 reads TGTGCCAGCAGCTTACATGGGCCGGCCACAGATACGCAGTATTTT.